The clone carrying this TCR beta chain was picked up a small number of times. As yet, its antigen is unknown. These data originate in a study of T cell repertoires in cytomegalovirus infection. Across the study: CMV infection together with matching HLA type was indicated by public TCR beta signatures. Points from the study as a whole: Cumulative public TCR beta family frequency identified carriers of CMV plus the relevant HLA. Within the response measured ex vivo, HLA-C-restricted CMV-specific TCR beta clonotypes were dominant.

TCRdb recomputed calls from the reads with MiXCR, one row per CDR3 protein. The table has approximately 500,000 distinct CDR3 sequences, around 27% seen once. Germline loops: CDR1 MDHEN, CDR2 SYDVKM. The CDR3 totals 16 residues. The junction had 6 bases not matched to a gene; V was cut back by 4 bases and J by 1 base. The chain combines TRBV28 with TRBJ2-7; 11 nucleotides align to TRBD2. This receptor was identified in a human donor in good health (CMV status not recorded). Some clones in this sample may be carry-over from other donors' samples. Specimen: PBMCs. The CDR3 is CASSSLAGGTSYEQYF. As DNA, the CDR3 is TGTGCCAGCAGTTCCCTAGCGGGAGGAACTTCCTACGAGCAGTACTTC.